These 11 T cell receptor beta chains originate from one sample sequenced in a study of blood T cell repertoires in COVID-19. Using immunoSEQ multiplex PCR, the repertoire was profiled, and TCRdb retains in-frame clones only, with some absent. This table has about 15,000 clones, about nine tenths appearing once. Material for sequencing was peripheral blood. The receptor set was obtained from a man aged 50 or older with active COVID-19.

The chain joins TRBV5-6 to TRBJ2-7; D unresolved. The CDR3 totals 17 residues. CDR1 SGHDT and CDR2 YYEEEE come from the germline V gene. Deletions cut 0 bases from V and 4 bases from J, with 20 bases between. The CDR3: CASSLAPTFAKLYEQYF. Written as DNA, the CDR3 is TGTGCCAGCAGCTTGGCCCCCACTTTCGCGAAACTATACGAGCAGTACTTC.

V usage is TRBV9 and J usage is TRBJ2-2; 8 bases are a match to TRBD1. Unmatched junction bases numbered 5, after V lost 0 bases and J lost 4 bases. Germline V gene lookup returns CDR1 SGDLS and CDR2 YYNGEE. The CDR3 consists of 16 residues. CDR3 DNA sequence: TGTGCCAGCAGCGTAGGACAGGGGAAGGGCACCGGGGAGCTGTTTTTT. This gives the protein CASSVGQGKGTGELFF.

The chain couples TRBV28 to TRBJ2-5; 10 bases are a match to TRBD2. This CDR3 region has 15 residues. The V gene end was trimmed by 7 bases and the J gene end by 6 bases; junction bases not matched to a gene: 11. Germline V gene sequence: CDR1 MDHEN, CDR2 SYDVKM. CDR3 sequence reads: CASTASGRAFQTQYF. The DNA of the CDR3 is TGTGCCAGCACCGCAAGCGGGAGGGCTTTTCAGACCCAGTACTTC.

The chain recombines TRBV5-1 with TRBJ1-6; tentative D call: TRBD1 (5 bases). The CDR3 runs to 15 residues. V lost 2 bases and J lost 5, with 11 bases in between. Germline CDR1 reads SGHRS; CDR2 reads YFSETQ. CDR3 in DNA: TGCGCCAGCAGCTTAGTGGGGCTGGATAATTCACCCCTCCACTTT. Translating gives CASSLVGLDNSPLHF.

The chain employs TRBV10-1 and TRBJ2-1; 8 nucleotides match TRBD1. The CDR3 covers 16 residues. V lost 2 bases and J lost 8; bases outside the gene matches: 11. Germline CDR1 is WNHNN and CDR2 is SYGVQD (reference sequence). CDR3 coding DNA: TGCGCCAGCAGTGAGACAGGGGGAGTTGATATCGATGAGCAGTTCTTC. This translates into CASSETGGVDIDEQFF.

The rearrangement uses TRBV24-1 and TRBJ2-1; possible D gene TRBD1, 6 bases. The CDR3 consists of 15 residues. V was shortened by 2 bases and J by 4 bases, with 11 bases between the two germline ends. Germline values: CDR1 KGHDR, CDR2 SFDVKD. The CDR3 sequence is CATSDSRTVYNEQFF. For the CDR3, the DNA is TGTGCCACCAGTGATTCTCGGACAGTTTACAATGAGCAGTTCTTC.

This rearrangement joins TRBV3-1 (or the pseudogene TRBV3-2) to TRBJ1-5; 7 bases are a match to TRBD1. Germline V gene data show CDR1 as LGHDT and CDR2 as YNNKEL (reference sequence). Trimming took 2 bases from V and 2 from J; bases not matched to a gene: 18. The CDR3 totals 20 residues. CDR3 sequence reads: CASSQYTTGERPGGNQPQHF. The CDR3 nucleotides are TGTGCCAGCAGCCAATATACTACAGGGGAACGGCCCGGCGGCAATCAGCCCCAGCATTTT.

The table lists this clone with a few counts. The chain carries TRBV28 and TRBJ2-7, with TRBD1 as a possible D gene (6 bases). V was clipped by 5 bases and J by 3 bases, with 11 bases between them. The germline gives CDR1 MDHEN, CDR2 SYDVKM. This CDR3 has 13 residues. CDR3 amino acids: CASSRGQRYEQYF. In nucleotides, the CDR3 is TGTGCCAGCAGTCGCGGACAGCGCTACGAGCAGTACTTC.

This clone was seen once. The V call is TRBV6-6, the J call TRBJ1-1, with 9 nucleotides matching TRBD1. Germline-derived CDR1 and CDR2 are MNHNY and SVGAGI (reference sequence). This CDR3 is 14 amino acids long. Germline trimming cut 6 bases from V and 4 bases from J; bases unmatched to any gene: 6. CDR3 sequence reads: CASRDRGGSTEAFF. The CDR3 nucleotides are TGTGCCAGCAGGGACAGGGGTGGTAGCACTGAAGCTTTCTTT.

The chain couples TRBV5-1 to TRBJ1-1; 10 bases are shared with TRBD1. The CDR3 contains 14 residues. The junction had 3 bases not matched to a gene; V was cut back by 4 bases and J by 3 bases. The germline CDR1 and CDR2 sequences are SGHRS and YFSETQ. CDR3 DNA: TGCGCCAGCAGCCAGGACAGGGGGGACACTGAAGCTTTCTTT. It yields the protein CASSQDRGDTEAFF.

The rearrangement links TRBV5-1 to TRBJ2-7; 14 bases are shared with TRBD2. Trimming cost V 5 bases and J 4 bases; bases outside gene matches: 8. Germline assignment: CDR1 SGHRS and CDR2 YFSETQ. The CDR3 has 16 residues. CDR3 loop: CASREGLAGVVYEQYF. In DNA form, the CDR3 reads TGCGCCAGCAGGGAGGGACTAGCGGGAGTAGTGTACGAGCAGTACTTC. The variable domain in full, with the rest retrieved from reference TRBV5-1 and TRBJ2-7, is KAGVTQTPRYLIKTRGQQVTLSCSPISGHRSVSWYQQTPGQGLQFLFEYFSETQRNKGNFPGRFSGRQFSNSRSEMNVSTLELGDSALYLCASREGLAGVVYEQYFGPGTRLTVT.